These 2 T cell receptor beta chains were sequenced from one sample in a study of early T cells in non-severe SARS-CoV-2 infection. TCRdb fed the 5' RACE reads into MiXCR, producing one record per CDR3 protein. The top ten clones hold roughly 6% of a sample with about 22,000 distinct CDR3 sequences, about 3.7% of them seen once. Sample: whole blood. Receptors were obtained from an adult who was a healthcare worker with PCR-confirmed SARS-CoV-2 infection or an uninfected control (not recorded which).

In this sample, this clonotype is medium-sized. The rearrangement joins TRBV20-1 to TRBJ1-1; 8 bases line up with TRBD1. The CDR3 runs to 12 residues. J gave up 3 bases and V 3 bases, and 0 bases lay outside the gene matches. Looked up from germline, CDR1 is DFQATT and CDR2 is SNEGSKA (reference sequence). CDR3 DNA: TGCAGTGCTAGGACAGGGGACACTGAAGCTTTCTTT. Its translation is CSARTGDTEAFF.

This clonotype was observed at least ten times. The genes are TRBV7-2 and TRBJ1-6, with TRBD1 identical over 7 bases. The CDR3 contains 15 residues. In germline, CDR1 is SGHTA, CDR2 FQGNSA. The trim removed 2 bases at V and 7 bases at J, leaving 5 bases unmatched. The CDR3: CASSLKGARNSPLHF. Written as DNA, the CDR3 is TGTGCCAGCAGCTTAAAGGGGGCGCGGAATTCACCCCTCCACTTT.